What follows describes a single TCR beta chain. The CDR3 extends over 16 amino acids. CDR1 SGHTA and CDR2 FQGTGA come from the germline V gene. The trim removed 5 bases at V and 4 bases at J, leaving 11 bases unmatched. Method: immunoSEQ multiplex PCR; TCRdb's copy keeps in-frame clones and lacks some. There are a few hundred thousand clones in the sample; around 90% occur only once, and about 10% lies in the top ten. The data were taken from a study of blood T cell repertoires in COVID-19. The source material was peripheral blood. This TCR came from a woman aged 70 to 79 with COVID-19, enrolled during active disease. The chain carries TRBV7-3 and TRBJ2-1; TRBD1 matches 7 bases. The CDR3 sequence: CASSPIAGTVYNEQFF. The CDR3 DNA reads as TGTGCCAGCAGCCCCATTGCCGGGACAGTTTACAATGAGCAGTTCTTC.